This T cell receptor beta chain was sequenced in a study of blood T cell repertoires in COVID-19. Background on the study: Nucleic acid was either cDNA or gDNA, and it came from T cells, B-cell-depleted T cells, or PBMCs.

Authors' methods: It was from reference gene primer amplification that nucleated cell counts were estimated. Repertoires were generated with immunoSEQ multiplex PCR, while TCRdb's copy carries only in-frame clones and drops some. V and J calls and clone size are those listed in that table; D and trimming were worked out from the DNA. In the table there are roughly 500,000 clones, approximately 89% of which are singletons. V lost 5 bases and J lost 5, with 13 bases in between. The CDR3 extends over 14 amino acids. Germline V CDR1 and CDR2: KGHDR, SFDVKD. This rearrangement joins TRBV24-1 to TRBJ2-3; TRBD2 is a possible D gene (6 bases). Sequences were obtained from peripheral blood. This sequence originates from a man between 18 and 35 years old with COVID-19, enrolled during active disease. The CDR3 nucleotides are TGTGCCACCAGTGTGAGCGCGGGAATAGATACGCAGTATTTT. As protein: CATSVSAGIDTQYF.